This passage covers 27 T cell receptor beta chains from one sample sequenced in a study of OX40 agonist ivuxolimab in advanced cancers. The protocol was immunoSEQ multiplex PCR, while the TCRdb copy is restricted to in-frame clones and leaves out a portion. The sample includes 15,000 to 20,000 clones, roughly 90% of them seen just once. The source was CD4+ or CD8+ T cells sorted from blood, collected in a trial of the OX40 agonist ivuxolimab. All receptors derive from an adult with an advanced solid tumor such as melanoma, head and neck, liver or kidney cancer.

DNA of the CDR3: TGTGCCACCAGCAGAGCTTTGCTAGCGGGGGACAATGAGCAGTTCTTC. Its translation is CATSRALLAGDNEQFF. J is TRBJ2-1 and V is TRBV15; TRBD2 matches at 10 bases. CDR3 size: 16 residues. Looked up from germline, CDR1 is LNHNV and CDR2 is YYDKDF (reference sequence). V lost 1 base to trimming and J lost 5 bases; unmatched junction nucleotides: 5.

The chain joins TRBV28 to TRBJ2-1; D is possibly TRBD1 (6 bases). The CDR3 loop spans 16 amino acids. The V end lost 4 bases, the J end lost 0 bases, and 13 bases lay between the germline ends. From germline, CDR1 is MDHEN and CDR2 SYDVKM. The CDR3 coding sequence is TGTGCCAGCAGTTCCCGGGACACACGCTCCTACAATGAGCAGTTCTTC. Protein sequence: CASSSRDTRSYNEQFF.

The J gene is TRBJ1-2, the V gene TRBV7-9; D possibly corresponds to TRBD1 (6 bases). V was shortened by 1 base and J by 4 bases, with 13 bases between the two germline ends. CDR1 is SEHNR and CDR2 is FQNEAQ in the germline V gene (reference sequence). This CDR3 spans 15 amino acids. The chain's CDR3 is CASSLEGGVVYGYTF. DNA for the CDR3: TGTGCCAGCAGCTTAGAGGGGGGCGTAGTCTATGGCTACACCTTC. The complete variable domain, with remaining parts taken from reference TRBV7-9 and TRBJ1-2, reads DTGVSQNPRHKITKRGQNVTFRCDPISEHNRLYWYRQTLGQGPEFLTYFQNEAQLEKSRLLSDRFSAERPKGSFSTLEIQRTEQGDSAMYLCASSLEGGVVYGYTFGSGTRLTVV.

The V and J genes are TRBV7-2 and TRBJ2-2; D unresolved. The CDR3 length is 12 residues. Between the trimmed V and J ends, which lost 3 bases and 5 bases, there was a span of 4 bases. Germline V lookup: CDR1 SGHTA, CDR2 FQGNSA. CDR3 coding DNA: TGTGCCAGCAGCTTTGGAACCGGGGAGCTGTTTTTT. This gives the protein CASSFGTGELFF.

The genes are TRBV28 and TRBJ2-2; D not resolved. The CDR3 is made up of 13 amino acids. Trimming left V 8 bases short and J 0 bases short, with 7 bases between. Germline CDR1 MDHEN, CDR2 SYDVKM. CDR3 coding DNA: TGTGCCAGCCTTGAAACGAACACCGGGGAGCTGTTTTTT. The encoded protein is CASLETNTGELFF.

In its sample, this clone was seen a few times. Within the sample, other DNA sequences also encode this same CDR3. The chain carries TRBV19 and TRBJ2-7; maybe TRBD2 (6 bases). CDR3 size: 13 residues. Germline CDR1 reads LNHDA; CDR2 reads SQIVND (reference sequence). V was pared by 10 bases and J by 0 bases, with 13 bases between. CDR3 in DNA: TGTGCCACCTCAAGGAGGGACTCCTACGAGCAGTACTTC. This gives the protein CATSRRDSYEQYF.

The J gene is TRBJ2-7, the V gene TRBV5-1, with 11 bases that match TRBD2. This CDR3 has 16 residues. Germline CDR1 and CDR2: SGHRS and YFSETQ. V gave up 4 bases and J gave up 3 bases; unmatched junction bases: 9. CDR3 sequence: CASSLLPGLADYEQYF. As DNA, the CDR3 is TGCGCCAGCAGCCTGCTCCCGGGACTAGCGGACTACGAGCAGTACTTC.

The chain is built from TRBV4-2 and TRBJ2-1, with 9 bases matching TRBD2. The CDR3 runs to 17 residues. The V gene's germline CDR1 is LGHNA and CDR2 YNFKEQ. V trimming: 4 bases; J trimming: 7 bases; junction bases outside the gene matches: 14. The CDR3: CASSPYWGTSRKNEQFF. CDR3 bases: TGTGCCAGCAGCCCGTATTGGGGGACTAGCAGAAAGAATGAGCAGTTCTTC.

This chain links TRBV30 with TRBJ2-1; TRBD2 is a possible D gene (5 bases). CDR1 and CDR2 (germline): GTSNPN, SVGIG (reference sequence). There are 11 residues in the CDR3. The V gene lost 6 bases and the J gene lost 9 bases, with 12 bases spanning the gap. This CDR3 is CACSPRGEQFF. CDR3 DNA: TGTGCCTGCTCTCCTCGGGGTGAGCAGTTCTTC.

The rearrangement joins TRBV30 to TRBJ1-4, with D unclear. Germline loops: CDR1 GTSNPN, CDR2 SVGIG (reference sequence). V lost 5 bases and J 8 bases, leaving 12 bases between the germline ends. The CDR3 consists of 12 residues. CDR3 coding DNA: TGTGCCTGGGATCGAGGGTGGGAAAAACTGTTTTTT. Translation gives CAWDRGWEKLFF.

V gene TRBV28 combines with J gene TRBJ1-3; no reliable D call. Germline V gene data show CDR1 as MDHEN and CDR2 as SYDVKM. CDR3 length: 14 amino acids. With 8 bases removed from V and 0 bases from J, the gap between germline ends came to 11 bases. The CDR3 DNA reads as TGTGCCAGCGAGGCGAGTGACTCTGGAAACACCATATATTTT. Its protein product is CASEASDSGNTIYF.

V gene TRBV5-1 combines with J gene TRBJ2-1, with 8 bases fitting TRBD1. This CDR3 region has 13 residues. CDR1 and CDR2 from the germline V gene are SGHRS and YFSETQ. V shed 5 bases, J shed 6 bases, and the junction held 4 bases outside the gene matches. The CDR3 region is CASSTGGFNEQFF. CDR3 DNA sequence: TGCGCCAGCAGTACAGGGGGGTTCAATGAGCAGTTCTTC.

The rearrangement uses TRBV28 and TRBJ2-1; 8 nucleotides line up with TRBD2. The V segment lost 2 bases and the J segment 8 bases; nucleotides outside the gene matches: 11. The CDR3 consists of 16 residues. The germline V gene has CDR1 MDHEN and CDR2 SYDVKM. The CDR3 reads CASSLNTGGRRYEQFF. CDR3 DNA sequence: TGTGCCAGCAGTTTAAATACGGGAGGGCGGCGATATGAGCAGTTCTTC.

This clone was seen a few times. The rearrangement joins TRBV7-8 to TRBJ2-5; 12 bases match TRBD1. V gave up 4 bases and J gave up 4 bases; unmatched junction bases: 13. The CDR3 loop spans 18 amino acids. Germline-derived CDR1 and CDR2 are SGHVS and FQNEAQ. The CDR3 is CASSSGTGGFLVLETQYF. In nucleotides, the CDR3 is TGTGCCAGCAGCTCCGGGACAGGGGGCTTTTTGGTCCTAGAGACCCAGTACTTC.

This chain joins TRBV27 and TRBJ1-2, with D unresolved. This CDR3 spans 16 amino acids. Trimming took 3 bases from V and 2 from J, leaving 16 bases between them. CDR1 is MNHEY and CDR2 is SMNVEV in the germline V gene (reference sequence). The CDR3 sequence is CASSFLQGSGNYGYTF. CDR3 bases: TGTGCCAGCAGTTTCCTACAAGGCTCAGGAAACTATGGCTACACCTTC.

V and J are TRBV25-1 and TRBJ2-5; the D gene is possibly TRBD2 (5 bases). CDR1 is MGHDK, CDR2 SYGVNS, per germline. The CDR3 has 13 amino acids. The V gene lost 7 bases and the J gene lost 2 bases, with 11 bases spanning the gap. The DNA of the CDR3 is TGTGCCAGCACGGGAACATCACAAGAGACCCAGTACTTC. Amino acids: CASTGTSQETQYF.

V usage is TRBV19 and J usage is TRBJ2-3; weak D call: TRBD2 (6 bases). The CDR3 totals 13 residues. With 6 bases removed from V and 2 bases from J, the gap between germline ends came to 9 bases. CDR1 and CDR2 (germline): LNHDA, SQIVND (reference sequence). As DNA, the CDR3 is TGTGCCAGTAGCGGGAGTTTCACAGATACGCAGTATTTT. Protein: CASSGSFTDTQYF.

This chain links TRBV10-3 with TRBJ1-1; 7 nucleotides agree with TRBD1. Germline-derived CDR1 and CDR2 are ENHRY and SYGVKD. With V trimmed by 6 bases and J by 0 bases, 4 bases remained unmatched. The CDR3 extends over 14 amino acids. The DNA of the CDR3 is TGTGCCATCAGCCCGGGACAGATGAACACTGAAGCTTTCTTT. The encoded protein is CAISPGQMNTEAFF.

V gene TRBV4-2 combines with J gene TRBJ2-7; TRBD1 might be the D (6 bases). Looked up from germline, CDR1 is LGHNA and CDR2 is YNFKEQ. The CDR3 totals 14 residues. V gave up 4 bases and J gave up 2 bases, with 12 bases separating them. The chain's CDR3 is CASSPGDATYEQYF. As DNA, the CDR3 is TGTGCCAGCAGCCCAGGGGACGCAACCTACGAGCAGTACTTC.

The J gene is TRBJ2-7, the V gene TRBV6-6; 9 nucleotides align to TRBD2. The CDR3 totals 15 residues. CDR1 is MNHNY and CDR2 is SVGAGI in the germline V gene (reference sequence). The V and J ends lost 8 bases and 5 bases, in that order; junction bases with no gene match: 13. CDR3 sequence (DNA): TGTGCCAGCGCCACAGCCGGGACTAGCTTGCACGAGCAGTACTTC. It translates to CASATAGTSLHEQYF.

The chain has TRBV20-1 and TRBJ2-7, with no clear D. V was pared by 7 bases and J by 3 bases, with 10 bases between. The CDR3 has 11 amino acids. From germline, CDR1 is DFQATT and CDR2 SNEGSKA (reference sequence). CDR3 DNA: TGCAGTGTTCCCGACGGCTACGAGCAGTACTTC. Its translation: CSVPDGYEQYF.

The chain recombines TRBV9 with TRBJ2-3, with 11 bases fitting TRBD2. This CDR3 is built from 14 residues. V shed 4 bases, J shed 4 bases, and the junction held 2 bases outside the gene matches. Germline-derived CDR1 and CDR2 are SGDLS and YYNGEE. The CDR3 coding sequence is TGTGCCAGCAGCACTAGCGGGAGCGCAGATACGCAGTATTTT. It translates to CASSTSGSADTQYF.

The CDR3: CASGMRARTDTQYF. The CDR3 nucleotides read TGTGCCAGCGGGATGAGAGCTCGCACAGATACGCAGTATTTT. The chain recombines TRBV7-2 with TRBJ2-3; D uncertain. CDR1 is SGHTA, CDR2 FQGNSA, per germline. The CDR3 consists of 14 residues. Trimming removed 8 bases at V and 1 base at J, with 13 bases between.

The J gene is TRBJ1-5, the V gene TRBV15; 8 nucleotides agree with TRBD1. Trimming at V came to 5 bases and at J to 5 bases, leaving 2 bases not matched to a gene. Germline values: CDR1 LNHNV, CDR2 YYDKDF (reference sequence). The CDR3 runs to 13 residues. The CDR3 bases are TGTGCCACCAGCGCACAGGGGGATCAGCCCCAGCATTTT. Amino acid sequence: CATSAQGDQPQHF.

The chain carries TRBV11-3 and TRBJ2-2; D may correspond to TRBD1 or TRBD2 (5 bases each). Trimming removed 5 bases from V and 4 bases from J, with 11 bases in between. The CDR3 is made up of 14 amino acids. Germline CDR1 is SGHNT and CDR2 is YENEEA. In DNA, the CDR3 is TGTGCCAGCAGCGGGGACGGACTCACCGGGGAGCTGTTTTTT. Its protein is CASSGDGLTGELFF.

CDR3 nucleotide sequence: TGTGCCAGCAGCTTAGAGGGCCCCGACGCCCCCCAGGTAAGCTCCTACGAGCAGTACTTC. Translated, it gives CASSLEGPDAPQVSSYEQYF. The V call is TRBV7-8, the J call TRBJ2-7; D unclear. The V end lost 1 base, the J end lost 0 bases, and 25 bases lay between the germline ends. Per the germline V gene, CDR1 is SGHVS and CDR2 is FQNEAQ. The CDR3 contains 20 residues.

The genes are TRBV22-1 and TRBJ2-6. TRBV22-1 is a pseudogene. The CDR3 totals 17 residues. The CDR3 nucleotides read TGTCCTGGGAGTCCGCGACGCGAACAAAGTCGGGCCAACGTCCTGACTTTC. Amino acids: CPGSPRREQSRANVLTF.